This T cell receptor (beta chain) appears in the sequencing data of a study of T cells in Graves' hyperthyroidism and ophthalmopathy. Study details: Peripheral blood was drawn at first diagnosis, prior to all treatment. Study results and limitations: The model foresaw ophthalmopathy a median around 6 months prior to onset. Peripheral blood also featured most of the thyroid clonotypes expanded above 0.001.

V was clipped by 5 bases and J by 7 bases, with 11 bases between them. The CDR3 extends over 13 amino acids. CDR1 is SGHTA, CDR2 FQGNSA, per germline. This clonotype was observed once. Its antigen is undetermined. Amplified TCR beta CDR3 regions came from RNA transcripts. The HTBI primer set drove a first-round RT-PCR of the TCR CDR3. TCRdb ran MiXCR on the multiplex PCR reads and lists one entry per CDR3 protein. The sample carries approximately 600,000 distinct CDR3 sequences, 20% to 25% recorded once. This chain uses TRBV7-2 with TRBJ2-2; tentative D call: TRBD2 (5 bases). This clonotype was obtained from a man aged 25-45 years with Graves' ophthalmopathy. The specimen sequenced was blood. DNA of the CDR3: TGTGCCAGCAGCCCTAGCATTGACGGGGAGCTGTTTTTT. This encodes CASSPSIDGELFF.